This T cell receptor (beta chain) derives from a study of siplizumab effects on memory and regulatory T cells. Only in-frame clones appear in the TCRdb table, and some are missing; sequencing was by immunoSEQ multiplex PCR. The top ten clones hold 1% to 1.5% of a sample with some 100,000 clones, about 95% of them seen once. A word on this clone: Its target is not known.

Germline values: CDR1 ENHRY, CDR2 SYGVKD. V lost 10 bases, J lost 6 bases, and 12 bases lay in between. This CDR3 has 12 residues. Study-level findings and limits: The naive T cell population seemed more diverse than memory cells and seemed a major contributor to the alloresponse. Sequences that were alloreactive and traceable to unstimulated CD4+ memory cells were significantly reduced by siplizumab.

The V call is TRBV10-3, the J call TRBJ2-2, with D possibly matching TRBD2 (5 bases). The source material was non-Treg CD4+ T cells sorted from blood. The sequence derives from a human donor in good health. CDR3 DNA: TGTGCCAGTGGACTTACTTCCGGGGAGCTGTTTTTT. Translating gives CASGLTSGELFF.